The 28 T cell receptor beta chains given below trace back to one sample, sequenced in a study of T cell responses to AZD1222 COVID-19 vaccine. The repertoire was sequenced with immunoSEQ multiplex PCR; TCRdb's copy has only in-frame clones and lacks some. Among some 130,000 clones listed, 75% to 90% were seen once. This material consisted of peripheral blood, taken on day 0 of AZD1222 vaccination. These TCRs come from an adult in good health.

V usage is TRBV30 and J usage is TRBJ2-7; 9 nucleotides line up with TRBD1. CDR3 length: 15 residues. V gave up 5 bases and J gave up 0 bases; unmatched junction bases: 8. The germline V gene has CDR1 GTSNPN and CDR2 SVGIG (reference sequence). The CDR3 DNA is TGTGCCTGGGGCCCGGGACAGGGAATCTCCTACGAGCAGTACTTC. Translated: CAWGPGQGISYEQYF. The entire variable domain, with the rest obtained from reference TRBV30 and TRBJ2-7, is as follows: SQTIHQWPATLVQPVGSPLSLECTVEGTSNPNLYWYRQAAGRGLQLLFYSVGIGQISSEVPQNLSASRPQDRQFILSSKKLLLSDSGFYLCAWGPGQGISYEQYFGPGTRLTVT.

CDR3 bases: TGTGCCAGCAGCTTAGTCCCAGGGAGGGAATCACCCCTCCACTTT. This encodes CASSLVPGRESPLHF. The rearrangement links TRBV7-9 to TRBJ1-6, with D perhaps TRBD1 (5 bases). The germline CDR1 and CDR2 sequences are SEHNR and FQNEAQ (reference sequence). V was shortened by 1 base and J by 10 bases, with 14 bases between the two germline ends. This CDR3 contains 15 residues.

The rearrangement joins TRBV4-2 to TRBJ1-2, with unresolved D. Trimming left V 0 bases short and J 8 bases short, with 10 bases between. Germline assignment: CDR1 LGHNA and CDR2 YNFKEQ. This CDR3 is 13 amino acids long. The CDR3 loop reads CASSQDIGFGYTF. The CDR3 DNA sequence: TGTGCCAGCAGCCAAGATATAGGGTTCGGCTACACCTTC.

The CDR3 region has the DNA TGTGCCAGCAGCCCGGGGGGCGAAATGAACACTGAAGCTTTCTTT. Amino acids: CASSPGGEMNTEAFF. This sequence joins TRBV3-1 (or the pseudogene TRBV3-2) and TRBJ1-1, with D perhaps matching TRBD1 (6 bases). The CDR3 covers 15 residues. The germline gives CDR1 LGHDT, CDR2 YNNKEL (reference sequence). V gave up 4 bases and J gave up 0 bases, with 12 bases separating them.

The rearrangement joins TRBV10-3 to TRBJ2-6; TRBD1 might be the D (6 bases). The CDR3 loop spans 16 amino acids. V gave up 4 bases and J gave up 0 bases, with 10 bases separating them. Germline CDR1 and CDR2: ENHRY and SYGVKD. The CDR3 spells CAISGQATSGANVLTF. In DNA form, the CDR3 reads TGTGCCATCAGTGGACAGGCCACCTCTGGGGCCAACGTCCTGACTTTC.

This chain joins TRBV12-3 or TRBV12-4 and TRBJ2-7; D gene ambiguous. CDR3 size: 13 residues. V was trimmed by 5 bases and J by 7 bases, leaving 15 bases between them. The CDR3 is CASSPDHPREQYF. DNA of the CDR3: TGTGCCAGCAGTCCCGATCACCCGAGGGAGCAGTACTTC.

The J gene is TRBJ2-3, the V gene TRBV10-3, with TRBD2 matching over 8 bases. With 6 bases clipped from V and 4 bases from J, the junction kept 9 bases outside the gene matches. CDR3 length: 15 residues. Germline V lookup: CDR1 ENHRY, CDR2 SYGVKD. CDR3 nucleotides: TGTGCCATCAGCGGACTAGCTTTGTCCGCAGATACGCAGTATTTT. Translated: CAISGLALSADTQYF.

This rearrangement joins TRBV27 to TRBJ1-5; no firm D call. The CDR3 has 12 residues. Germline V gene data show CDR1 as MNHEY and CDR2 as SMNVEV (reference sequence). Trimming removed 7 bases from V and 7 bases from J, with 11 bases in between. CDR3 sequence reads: CASTSVGQPQHF. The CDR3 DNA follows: TGTGCCAGCACCTCAGTGGGACAGCCCCAGCATTTT.

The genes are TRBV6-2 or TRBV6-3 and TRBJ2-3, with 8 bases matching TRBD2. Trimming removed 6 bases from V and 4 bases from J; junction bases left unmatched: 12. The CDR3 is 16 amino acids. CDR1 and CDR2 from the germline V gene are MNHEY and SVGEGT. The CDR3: CASSRPTSGGPDTQYF. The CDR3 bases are TGTGCCAGCAGCCGACCCACTAGCGGAGGACCAGATACGCAGTATTTT.

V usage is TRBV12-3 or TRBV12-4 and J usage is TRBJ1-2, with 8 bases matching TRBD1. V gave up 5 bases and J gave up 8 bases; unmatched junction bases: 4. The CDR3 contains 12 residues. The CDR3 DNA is TGTGCCAGCAGTCCAGGGGGCCTGGGCTACACCTTC. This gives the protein CASSPGGLGYTF.

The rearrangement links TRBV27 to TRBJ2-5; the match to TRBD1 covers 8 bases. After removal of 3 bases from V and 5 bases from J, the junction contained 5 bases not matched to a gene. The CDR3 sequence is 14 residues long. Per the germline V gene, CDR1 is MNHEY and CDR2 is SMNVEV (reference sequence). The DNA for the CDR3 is TGTGCCAGCAGTTTTAACAGGGGGTTGGAGACCCAGTACTTC. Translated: CASSFNRGLETQYF.

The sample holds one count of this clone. The CDR3 sequence is CASSRTGYGYTF. DNA for the CDR3: TGCGCCAGCAGCCGGACAGGGTATGGCTACACCTTC. The V gene is TRBV4-1, the J gene TRBJ1-2; 8 positions agree with TRBD1. V shed 4 bases, J shed 5 bases, and the junction held 0 bases outside the gene matches. The CDR3 sequence is 12 residues long. CDR1 and CDR2 from the germline V gene are MGHRA and YSYEKL.

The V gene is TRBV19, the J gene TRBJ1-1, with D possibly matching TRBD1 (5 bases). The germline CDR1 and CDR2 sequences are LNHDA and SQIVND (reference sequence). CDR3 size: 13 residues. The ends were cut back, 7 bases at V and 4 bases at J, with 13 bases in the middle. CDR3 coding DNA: TGTGCCAGTATGACCGGCGGGGGCACTGAAGCTTTCTTT. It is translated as CASMTGGGTEAFF.

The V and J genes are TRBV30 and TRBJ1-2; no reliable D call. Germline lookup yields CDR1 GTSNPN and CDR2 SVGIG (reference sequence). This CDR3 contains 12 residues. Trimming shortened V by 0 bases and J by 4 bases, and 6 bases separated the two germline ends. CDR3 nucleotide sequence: TGTGCCTGGAGTGTAAGCTCCTATGGCTACACCTTC. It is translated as CAWSVSSYGYTF.

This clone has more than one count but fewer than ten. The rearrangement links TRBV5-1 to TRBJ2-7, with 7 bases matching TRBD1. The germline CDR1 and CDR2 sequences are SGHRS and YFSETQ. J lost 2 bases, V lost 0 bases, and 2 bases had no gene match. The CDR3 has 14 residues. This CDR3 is CASSLDQGAYEQYF. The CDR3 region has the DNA TGCGCCAGCAGCTTGGATCAGGGGGCCTACGAGCAGTACTTC.

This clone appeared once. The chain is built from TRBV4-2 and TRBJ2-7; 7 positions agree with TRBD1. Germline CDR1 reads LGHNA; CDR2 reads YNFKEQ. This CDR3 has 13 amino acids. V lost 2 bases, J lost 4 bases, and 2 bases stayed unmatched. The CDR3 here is CASSQSQGYEQYF. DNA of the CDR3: TGTGCCAGCAGCCAATCACAGGGGTACGAGCAGTACTTC.

The CDR3 protein is CASSQGAGQGKHEQYF. The CDR3 nucleotides read TGCGCCAGCAGCCAAGGAGCGGGACAGGGGAAGCACGAGCAGTACTTC. The V call is TRBV4-1, the J call TRBJ2-7; 10 nucleotides agree with TRBD1. The CDR3 consists of 16 residues. The junction had 8 bases not matched to a gene; V was cut back by 1 base and J by 5 bases. Germline lookup yields CDR1 MGHRA and CDR2 YSYEKL.

This chain's CDR3 is CAWPTTRGTAPSTSTDTQYF. The CDR3 DNA is TGTGCCTGGCCAACCACTCGGGGGACAGCACCATCAACTAGCACAGATACGCAGTATTTT. J is TRBJ2-3 and V is TRBV30, with D possibly being TRBD1 (7 bases). CDR3 length equals 20 residues. Trimming pared 5 bases from V and 0 bases from J, leaving 30 bases between. Germline lookup yields CDR1 GTSNPN and CDR2 SVGIG (reference sequence). Full variable domain (rest looked up from reference TRBV30 and TRBJ2-3): SQTIHQWPATLVQPVGSPLSLECTVEGTSNPNLYWYRQAAGRGLQLLFYSVGIGQISSEVPQNLSASRPQDRQFILSSKKLLLSDSGFYLCAWPTTRGTAPSTSTDTQYFGPGTRLTVL.

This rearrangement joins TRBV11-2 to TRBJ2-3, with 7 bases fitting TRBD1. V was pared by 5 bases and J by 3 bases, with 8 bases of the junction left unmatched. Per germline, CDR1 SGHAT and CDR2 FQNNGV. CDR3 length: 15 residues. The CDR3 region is CASSAQGIGTDTQYF. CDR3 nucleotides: TGTGCCAGCAGCGCACAGGGGATAGGGACAGATACGCAGTATTTT. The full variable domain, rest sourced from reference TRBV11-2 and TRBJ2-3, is EAGVAQSPRYKIIEKRQSVAFWCNPISGHATLYWYQQILGQGPKLLIQFQNNGVVDDSQLPKDRFSAERLKGVDSTLKIQPAKLEDSAVYLCASSAQGIGTDTQYFGPGTRLTVL.

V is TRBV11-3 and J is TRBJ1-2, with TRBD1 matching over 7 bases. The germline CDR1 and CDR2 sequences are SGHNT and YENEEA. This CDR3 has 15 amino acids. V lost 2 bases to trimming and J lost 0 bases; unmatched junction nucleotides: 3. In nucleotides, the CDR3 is TGTGCCAGCAGCTTACGGGACAGATCTAACTATGGCTACACCTTC. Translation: CASSLRDRSNYGYTF.

The chain's CDR3 is CASSVREETQYF. The CDR3 DNA reads as TGTGCCAGCAGCGTGAGGGAGGAGACCCAGTACTTC. The rearrangement links TRBV9 to TRBJ2-5; TRBD2 might be the D (5 bases). Trimming removed 2 bases at V and 5 bases at J, with 7 bases between. The CDR3 has 12 amino acids. From germline, CDR1 is SGDLS and CDR2 YYNGEE.

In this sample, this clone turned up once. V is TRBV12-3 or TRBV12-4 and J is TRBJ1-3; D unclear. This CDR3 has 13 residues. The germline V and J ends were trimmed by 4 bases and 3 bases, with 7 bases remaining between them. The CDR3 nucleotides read TGTGCCAGCAGTTCATCTTTTGGAAACACCATATATTTT. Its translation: CASSSSFGNTIYF.

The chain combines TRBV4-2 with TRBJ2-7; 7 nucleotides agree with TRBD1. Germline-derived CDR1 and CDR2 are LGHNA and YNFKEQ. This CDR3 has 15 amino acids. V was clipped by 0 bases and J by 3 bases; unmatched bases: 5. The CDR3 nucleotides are TGTGCCAGCAGCCAAGAGGGGGACAGTTACTACGAGCAGTACTTC. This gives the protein CASSQEGDSYYEQYF.

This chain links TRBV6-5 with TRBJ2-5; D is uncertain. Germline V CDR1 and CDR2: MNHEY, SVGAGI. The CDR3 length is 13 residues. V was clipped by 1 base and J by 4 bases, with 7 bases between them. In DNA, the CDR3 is TGTGCCAGCAGTTACTATCCCGGAGAGACCCAGTACTTC. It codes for CASSYYPGETQYF.

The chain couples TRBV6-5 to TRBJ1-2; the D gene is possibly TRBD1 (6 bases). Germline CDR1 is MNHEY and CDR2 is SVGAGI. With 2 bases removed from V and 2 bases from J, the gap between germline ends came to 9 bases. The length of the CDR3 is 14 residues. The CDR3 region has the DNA TGTGCCAGCAGTTACACGAGGGGGAACTATGGCTACACCTTC. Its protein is CASSYTRGNYGYTF.

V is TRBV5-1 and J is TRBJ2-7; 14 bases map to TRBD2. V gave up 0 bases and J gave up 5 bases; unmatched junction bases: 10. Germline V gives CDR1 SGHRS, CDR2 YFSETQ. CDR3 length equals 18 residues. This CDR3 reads CASSLGTGTSGSRDEQYF. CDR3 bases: TGCGCCAGCAGCTTGGGAACCGGGACTAGCGGGAGTCGGGACGAGCAGTACTTC.

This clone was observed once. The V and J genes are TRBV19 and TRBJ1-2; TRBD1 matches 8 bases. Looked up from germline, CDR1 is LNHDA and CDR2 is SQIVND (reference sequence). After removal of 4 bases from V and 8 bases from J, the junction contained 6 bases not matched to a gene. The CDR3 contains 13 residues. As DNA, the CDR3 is TGTGCCAGTAGTACGACAGGGGTTGAGGGCTACACCTTC. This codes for CASSTTGVEGYTF.

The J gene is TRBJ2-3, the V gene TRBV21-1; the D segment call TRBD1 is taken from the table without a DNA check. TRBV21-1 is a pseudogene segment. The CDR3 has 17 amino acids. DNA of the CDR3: TGTGCCAGCAGCAAAGGTCCAGACAGCAACCCCACAGATACGCAGTATTTT. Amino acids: CASSKGPDSNPTDTQYF.